This T cell receptor beta chain was profiled in a study of neurological immune-mediated disorders. Each TCR transcript was tagged with a 10-nucleotide random UMI during 5'RACE. One entry per CDR3 protein, called by TCRdb with MiXCR from the 5' RACE reads. The sample has around 25,000 distinct CDR3 sequences; roughly 13% are singletons. The CDR3 sequence is 16 residues long. The V end lost 6 bases, the J end lost 2 bases, and 19 bases lay between the germline ends. CDR1 SGHKS and CDR2 YYEKEE come from the germline V gene (reference sequence). This clonotype was seen ten or more times. The sequence came from a woman between 35 and 50 years old with HTLV-1-associated myelopathy (HAM/TSP). Specimen: PBMCs. The genes are TRBV5-5 and TRBJ2-3, with unresolved D. In nucleotides, the CDR3 is TGTGCCAGCAACTCCCAACCAACCTACTCCACAGATACGCAGTATTTT. As protein: CASNSQPTYSTDTQYF.